This record concerns one TCR beta chain sequence. The CDR3 extends over 17 amino acids. Unmatched junction bases numbered 9, after V lost 0 bases and J lost 3 bases. Per the germline V gene, CDR1 is SGHTA and CDR2 is FQGNSA. Per the original methods: The assay estimated nucleated cells by amplifying reference gene primers. Sequencing used immunoSEQ multiplex PCR; TCRdb keeps in-frame clones, though not all of them. From that table come the V and J calls and clone size; the DNA was used to work out D and trimming. The sample lists about 220,000 clones, around 83% occurring once. This sample was taken from a study of blood T cell repertoires in COVID-19. Study summary: The analysed material was cDNA or gDNA that came from T cells, B-cell-depleted T cells, or PBMCs.

The clonotype originates from a man aged 35 to 55 who had recovered from COVID-19. The V gene is TRBV7-2, the J gene TRBJ2-7, with 9 bases aligning to TRBD2. The source material was peripheral blood. CDR3 region: CASSLAPPGLAFYEQYF. The CDR3 DNA is TGTGCCAGCAGCTTAGCTCCACCGGGACTAGCCTTCTACGAGCAGTACTTC.